This T cell receptor (beta chain) was sequenced for a study of CD8+ T cells in alopecia areata. The treatment here: oral pan-JAK inhibitor, 5-10 mg twice daily. The V gene's germline CDR1 is SQVTM and CDR2 ANQGSEA. V lost 2 bases to trimming and J lost 7 bases; unmatched junction nucleotides: 10. CDR3 size: 14 residues. Investigators isolated RNA and reverse transcribed it into cDNA to act as the sequencing template. Libraries were prepared by immunoSEQ multiplex PCR; TCRdb keeps only in-frame clonotypes and omits some of them. The sample lists about 200,000 clones; more than 55% were seen once. The sequence was collected from a human donor with alopecia areata. The sequenced sample was CD4+ T cells sorted from blood, obtained at approximately week 49, from a patient treated with tofacitinib. The gene calls are TRBV29-1 and TRBJ2-7, with 8 positions matching TRBD1. The CDR3, as DNA: TGCAGCGTTGAAAAGGGTGACAGGGGAATAGAGCAGTACTTC. Encoded protein: CSVEKGDRGIEQYF.